This T cell receptor (beta chain) was retrieved from a study of long-term antiretroviral therapy in people with HIV. Study-wide findings and caveats: Documentation of ART adherence, viral resistance or therapy changes was absent. Dominance of pre-ART expanded clones persisted, fluctuating and often declining after ART.

Trimming removed 6 bases at V and 2 bases at J, with 10 bases between. The length of the CDR3 is 13 residues. Germline V CDR1 and CDR2: SNHLY, FYNNEI. Note on this clone: Its target is unknown.

Run at survey level, the immunoSEQ assay was version v3.0. Measured with immunoSEQ multiplex PCR; TCRdb has only the in-frame clones, and not every one. Altogether about 37,000 clones are present, less than 90% being singletons, with the ten largest covering 6.2%. The TCR sequence derives from a man younger than 35 with HIV. V gene TRBV2 combines with J gene TRBJ1-2; perhaps TRBD1 as D (6 bases). The sample in question was unsorted PBMCs, obtained 1 year after starting antiretroviral therapy. The CDR3 is CASSRTVNYGYTF. CDR3 DNA sequence: TGTGCCAGCAGCCGGACAGTGAACTATGGCTACACCTTC.